This T cell receptor (beta chain) comes out of a study of blood T cell repertoires in COVID-19. The germline V gene encodes CDR1 SGHNT and CDR2 YYREEE (reference sequence). CDR3 size: 16 residues. With 4 bases removed from V and 3 bases from J, the gap between germline ends came to 17 bases. The data were produced by immunoSEQ multiplex PCR, yet TCRdb's version contains in-frame clones alone and is incomplete. The sample includes roughly 360,000 clones, around 87% seen only once; the top ten take 1% to 1.5%. Sequenced input: PBMCs or T cells enriched from blood (not recorded which). The TCR originated in a man aged 25-45 years who had recovered from COVID-19. The chain carries TRBV5-4 and TRBJ1-3; D perhaps matches TRBD1 (5 bases). CDR3 loop: CASSNPGEAGGNTIYF. The CDR3 nucleotides read TGTGCCAGCAGCAACCCGGGGGAGGCAGGTGGAAACACCATATATTTT.